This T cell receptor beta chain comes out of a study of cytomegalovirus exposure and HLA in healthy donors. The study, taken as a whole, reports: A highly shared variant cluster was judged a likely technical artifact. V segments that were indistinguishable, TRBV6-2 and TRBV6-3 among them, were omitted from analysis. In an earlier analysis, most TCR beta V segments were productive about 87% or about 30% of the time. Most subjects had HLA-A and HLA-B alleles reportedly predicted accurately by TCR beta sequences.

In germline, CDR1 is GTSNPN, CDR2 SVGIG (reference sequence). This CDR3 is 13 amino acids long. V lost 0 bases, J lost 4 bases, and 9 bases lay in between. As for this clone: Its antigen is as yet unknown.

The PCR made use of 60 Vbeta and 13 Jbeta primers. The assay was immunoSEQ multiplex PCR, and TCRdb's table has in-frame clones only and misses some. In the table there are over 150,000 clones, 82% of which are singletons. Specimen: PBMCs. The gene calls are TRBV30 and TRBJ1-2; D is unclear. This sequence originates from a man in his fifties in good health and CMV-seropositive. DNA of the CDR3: TGTGCCTGGAGTGTACCGGGGTTCTATGGCTACACCTTC. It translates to CAWSVPGFYGYTF.